This T cell receptor (beta chain) was captured by sequencing in a study of blood T cell repertoires in COVID-19. The CDR3 spans 13 residues. Germline V CDR1 and CDR2: SGHAT, FQNNGV. Deletions cut 5 bases from V and 3 bases from J, with 11 bases between. Methods used by the authors: Reference gene primer amplification gave nucleated cell count estimates. Sequencing used immunoSEQ multiplex PCR; TCRdb keeps in-frame clones, though not all of them. V and J calls and clone size follow that table, whereas D and trimming were derived from the DNA. The table shows 340,000 or so clones, with about 83% occurring only once. This clone was counted a few times.

Sample: peripheral blood. This TCR was recovered from a man aged 25-40 years with active or convalescent COVID-19. This chain uses TRBV11-2 with TRBJ2-7, with no clear D. The CDR3 sequence: CASSPTVNYEQYF. CDR3 nucleotides: TGTGCCAGCAGCCCTACAGTTAACTACGAGCAGTACTTC.